The rows below give T cell receptor beta chains drawn from one sample of a study of blood T cell repertoires in COVID-19. The repertoire was sequenced with immunoSEQ multiplex PCR; TCRdb's copy has only in-frame clones and lacks some. The table includes around 300,000 clones, approximately 85% detected once. Sample: peripheral blood. Every receptor here comes from a woman aged 70 to 79 with acute or convalescent COVID-19. CDR3s include the opening cysteine and the closing phenylalanine or tryptophan. The D gene is left open where the match is weak. Only some rows state a clone size, as once, few, many or a class for expanded clones.

TRBJ2-3	once	TRBD2	TRBV4-2	CASSQEWTRGSDTQYF	TGTGCCAGCAGCCAAGAATGGACTAGGGGATCAGATACGCAGTATTTT
TRBJ1-1	NA	NA	TRBV25-1	CASRGGTRNTEAFF	TGTGCCAGCAGGGGCGGGACTCGTAACACTGAAGCTTTCTTT
TRBJ1-2	few	NA	TRBV3-1/TRBV3-2	CASSHLTGGGYTF	TGTGCCAGCAGCCACTTGACAGGAGGAGGCTACACCTTC
TRBJ1-5	NA	NA	TRBV2	CASSAQLNQPQHF	TGTGCCAGCAGTGCCCAACTAAATCAGCCCCAGCATTTT
TRBJ2-1	NA	TRBD2	TRBV28	CASILSGGNEQFF	TGTGCCAGCATACTTAGCGGGGGCAATGAGCAGTTCTTC
TRBJ1-2	NA	NA	TRBV3-1/TRBV3-2	CASSQPDGSNYGYTF	TGTGCCAGCAGCCAGCCCGACGGGTCTAACTATGGCTACACCTTC
TRBJ1-2	few	TRBD1	TRBV4-1	CASSPRTGYLGGYTF	TGCGCCAGCAGCCCTCGGACAGGCTATCTGGGTGGCTACACCTTC
TRBJ2-3	NA	NA	TRBV21-1	CASSIPDPDNRSSTDTQYF	TGTGCCAGCAGCATACCCGATCCGGACAATCGTTCTAGCACAGATACGCAGTATTTT
TRBJ1-1	NA	TRBD1	TRBV7-8	CASSPRQGATRGAFF	TGTGCCAGCAGCCCCCGACAGGGGGCCACCCGAGGAGCTTTCTTT
TRBJ2-5	NA	NA	TRBV7-9	CASIFSGQETQYF	TGTGCCAGCATCTTTAGCGGACAAGAGACCCAGTACTTC
TRBJ1-1	NA	NA	TRBV5-1	CASSSSPNTEAFF	TGCGCCAGCAGCTCCTCCCCGAACACTGAAGCTTTCTTT
TRBJ1-1	NA	TRBD1	TRBV7-9	CASSLRGTDNTEAFF	TGTGCCAGCAGCTTACGCGGGACAGATAACACTGAAGCTTTCTTT
TRBJ2-5	once	NA	TRBV5-5	CASSFGPGPQGTQYF	TGTGCCAGCAGCTTTGGACCAGGGCCCCAGGGGACCCAGTACTTC
TRBJ2-3	few	TRBD1	TRBV18	CASSRQGGDTQYF	TGTGCCAGCTCACGACAGGGTGGAGATACGCAGTATTTT
TRBJ1-1	NA	NA	TRBV6-5	CASSSPGRNTEAFF	TGTGCCAGCAGTTCCCCAGGGCGCAACACTGAAGCTTTCTTT